This TCR beta chain was found in a study of OX40 agonist ivuxolimab in advanced cancers. Clones were sequenced by immunoSEQ multiplex PCR, and TCRdb holds only the in-frame ones, with some missing. Of about 83,000 clones detected, under 90% appear once; the ten largest clones hold roughly 1.8%. Deletions cut 6 bases from V and 6 bases from J, with 17 bases between. The CDR3 contains 14 residues. Germline V gene lookup returns CDR1 MNHEY and CDR2 SMNVEV (reference sequence). Whole-study findings and limits: Clonal expansion was seen in CD4+ and CD8+ blood T cells by week 6 at 0.1 to 3.0 mg/kg.

Worth noting for this clone: Antigen specificity is unknown.

The chain employs TRBV27 and TRBJ1-1; TRBD1 is a possible D gene (6 bases). This specimen was CD4+ or CD8+ T cells sorted from blood, taken in a trial of the OX40 agonist ivuxolimab. The receptor was isolated from an adult with an advanced solid tumor such as melanoma, head and neck, liver or kidney cancer. The CDR3 reads CASRGHLGASEAFF. CDR3 DNA sequence: TGTGCCAGCAGGGGCCACCTGGGGGCATCTGAAGCTTTCTTT.